This T cell receptor (beta chain) was found in a study of radiotherapy plus CTLA-4 blockade in lung cancer. In the study overall: Objective responses emerged in under 20% of patients, and around 31% attained disease control.

Study findings and constraints: Blood saw expansion of tumor-derived TCR clones after radiotherapy plus ipilimumab. Early blood T cell clone changes and increased post-radiation serum interferon-beta were reportedly the strongest response predictors.

Clones were sequenced by immunoSEQ multiplex PCR, and TCRdb holds only the in-frame ones, with some missing. The data show around 110,000 clones, approximately 90% seen once. About this clone itself: Its target is unknown.

CDR1 is WSHSY, CDR2 SAAADI, per germline. V dropped 4 bases and J dropped 5 bases, with 11 bases sitting between them. CDR3 size: 13 residues. Alongside CTLA-4 blockade with ipilimumab, patients with chemo-refractory metastatic non-small-cell lung cancer received focal radiation. The rearrangement links TRBV10-2 to TRBJ2-5, with D perhaps assigned TRBD1 or TRBD2 (5 bases each). The sequencing here drew on peripheral blood, taken from a patient treated with radiotherapy plus ipilimumab. The clonotype was recovered from a human donor with non-small cell lung cancer that progressed on radiotherapy plus ipilimumab. DNA for the CDR3: TGCGCCAGCAGTGTCGGGACGAGGGAGACCCAGTACTTC. It translates to CASSVGTRETQYF.